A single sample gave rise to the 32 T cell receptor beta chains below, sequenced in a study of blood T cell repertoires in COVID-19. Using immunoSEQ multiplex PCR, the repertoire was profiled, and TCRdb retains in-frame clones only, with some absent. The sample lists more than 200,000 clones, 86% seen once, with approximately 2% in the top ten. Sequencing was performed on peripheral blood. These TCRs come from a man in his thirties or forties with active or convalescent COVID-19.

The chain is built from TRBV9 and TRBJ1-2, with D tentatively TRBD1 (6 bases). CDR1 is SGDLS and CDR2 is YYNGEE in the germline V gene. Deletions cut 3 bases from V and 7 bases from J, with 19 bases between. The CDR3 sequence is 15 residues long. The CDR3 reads CASSARDILLSGYTF. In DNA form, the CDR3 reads TGTGCCAGCAGCGCCCGGGACATCCTTTTATCTGGCTACACCTTC.

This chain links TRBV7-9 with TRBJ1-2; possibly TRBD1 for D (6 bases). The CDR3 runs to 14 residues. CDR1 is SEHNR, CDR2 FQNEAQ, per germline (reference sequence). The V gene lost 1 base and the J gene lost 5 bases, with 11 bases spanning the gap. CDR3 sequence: CASSLDYRVYGYTF. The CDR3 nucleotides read TGTGCCAGCAGCTTAGACTACAGGGTTTATGGCTACACCTTC.

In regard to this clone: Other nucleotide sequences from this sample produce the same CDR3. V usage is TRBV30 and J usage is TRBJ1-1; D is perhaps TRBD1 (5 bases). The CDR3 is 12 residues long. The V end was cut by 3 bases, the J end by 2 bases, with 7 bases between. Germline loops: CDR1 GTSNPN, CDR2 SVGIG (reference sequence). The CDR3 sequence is CAWSRVNTEAFF. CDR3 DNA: TGTGCCTGGAGCAGGGTCAACACTGAAGCTTTCTTT.

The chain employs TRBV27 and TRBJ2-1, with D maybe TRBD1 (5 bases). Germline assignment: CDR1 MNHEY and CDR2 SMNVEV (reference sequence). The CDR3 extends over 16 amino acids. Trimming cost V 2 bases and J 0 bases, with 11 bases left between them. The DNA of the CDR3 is TGTGCCAGCAGTTTAAGGGGAAGTACCTCCTACAATGAGCAGTTCTTC. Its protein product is CASSLRGSTSYNEQFF.

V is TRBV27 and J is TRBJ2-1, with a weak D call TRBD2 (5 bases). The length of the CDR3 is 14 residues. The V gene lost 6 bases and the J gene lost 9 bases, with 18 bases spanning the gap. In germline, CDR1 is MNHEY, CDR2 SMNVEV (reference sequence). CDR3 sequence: CASSRSALAGEQFF. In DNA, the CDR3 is TGTGCCAGCAGCCGATCCGCTTTGGCGGGTGAGCAGTTCTTC.

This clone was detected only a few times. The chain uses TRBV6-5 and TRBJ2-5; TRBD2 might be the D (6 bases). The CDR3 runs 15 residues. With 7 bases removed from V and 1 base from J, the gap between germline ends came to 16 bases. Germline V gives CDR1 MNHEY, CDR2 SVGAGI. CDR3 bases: TGTGCCAGCATCACGCGTGGGGGGACCCAAGAGACCCAGTACTTC. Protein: CASITRGGTQETQYF.

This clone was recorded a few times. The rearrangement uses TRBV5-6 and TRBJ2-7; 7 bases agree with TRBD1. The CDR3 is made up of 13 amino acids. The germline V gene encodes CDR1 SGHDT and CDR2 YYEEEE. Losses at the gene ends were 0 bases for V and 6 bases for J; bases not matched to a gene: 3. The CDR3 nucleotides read TGTGCCAGCAGCTTGGGAACAGGGGCCGAGCAGTACTTC. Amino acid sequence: CASSLGTGAEQYF.

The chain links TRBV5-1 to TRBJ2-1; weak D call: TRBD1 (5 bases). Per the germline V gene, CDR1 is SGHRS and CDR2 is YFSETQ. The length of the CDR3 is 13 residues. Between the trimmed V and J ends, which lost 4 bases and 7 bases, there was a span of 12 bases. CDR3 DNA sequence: TGCGCCAGCAGCCCAGGGCTCGCAAATGAGCAGTTCTTC. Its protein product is CASSPGLANEQFF.

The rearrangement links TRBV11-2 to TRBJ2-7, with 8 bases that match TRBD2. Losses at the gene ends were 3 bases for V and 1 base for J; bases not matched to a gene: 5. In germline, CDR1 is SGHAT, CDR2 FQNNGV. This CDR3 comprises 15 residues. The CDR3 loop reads CASSFPGGPSYEQYF. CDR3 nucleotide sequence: TGTGCCAGCAGCTTCCCGGGGGGGCCTTCCTACGAGCAGTACTTC.

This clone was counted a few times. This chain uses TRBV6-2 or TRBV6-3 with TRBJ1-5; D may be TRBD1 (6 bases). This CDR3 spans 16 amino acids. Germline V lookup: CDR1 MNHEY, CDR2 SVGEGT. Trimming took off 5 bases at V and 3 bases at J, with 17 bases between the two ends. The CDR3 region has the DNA TGTGCCAGCAGTACCTTGGACAGAGACTTCAATCAGCCCCAGCATTTT. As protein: CASSTLDRDFNQPQHF.

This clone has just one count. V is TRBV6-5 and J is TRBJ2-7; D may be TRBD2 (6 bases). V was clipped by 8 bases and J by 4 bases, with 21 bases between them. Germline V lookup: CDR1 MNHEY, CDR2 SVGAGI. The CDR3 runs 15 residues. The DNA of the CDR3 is TGTGCCAGCGGAGTTGAGCCTGGGGGGTTTTACGAGCAGTACTTC. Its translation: CASGVEPGGFYEQYF.

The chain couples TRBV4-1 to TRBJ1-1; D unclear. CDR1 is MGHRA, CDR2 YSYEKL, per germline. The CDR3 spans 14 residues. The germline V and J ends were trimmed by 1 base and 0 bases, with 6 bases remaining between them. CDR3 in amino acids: CASSQVGVNTEAFF. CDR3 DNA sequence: TGCGCCAGCAGCCAAGTCGGGGTGAACACTGAAGCTTTCTTT.

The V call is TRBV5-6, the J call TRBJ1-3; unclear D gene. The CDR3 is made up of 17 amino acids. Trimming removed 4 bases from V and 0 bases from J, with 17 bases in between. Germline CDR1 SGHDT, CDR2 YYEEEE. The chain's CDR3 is CASSTGLTASSGNTIYF. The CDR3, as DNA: TGTGCCAGCAGCACGGGTCTAACGGCGAGCTCTGGAAACACCATATATTTT.

The CDR3 coding sequence is TGTGCCACCAGTGACCCTAAACAGGGCGGGCCAGATACGCAGTATTTT. This encodes CATSDPKQGGPDTQYF. The chain combines TRBV24-1 with TRBJ2-3, with D possibly TRBD1 on 6 matching bases. V was shortened by 4 bases and J by 4 bases, with 17 bases between the two germline ends. CDR3 length equals 16 residues. CDR1 and CDR2 (germline): KGHDR, SFDVKD.

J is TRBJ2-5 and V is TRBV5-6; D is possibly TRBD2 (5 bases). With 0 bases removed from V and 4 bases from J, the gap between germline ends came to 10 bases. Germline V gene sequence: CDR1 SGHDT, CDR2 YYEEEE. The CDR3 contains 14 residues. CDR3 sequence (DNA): TGTGCCAGCAGCTTGGTTCCTAGCCGAGAGACCCAGTACTTC. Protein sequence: CASSLVPSRETQYF.

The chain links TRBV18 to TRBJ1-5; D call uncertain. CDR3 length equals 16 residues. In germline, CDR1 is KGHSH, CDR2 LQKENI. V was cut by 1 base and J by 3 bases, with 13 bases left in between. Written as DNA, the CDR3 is TGTGCCAGCTCACCACAATCGGCAGGTAACAATCAGCCCCAGCATTTT. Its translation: CASSPQSAGNNQPQHF.

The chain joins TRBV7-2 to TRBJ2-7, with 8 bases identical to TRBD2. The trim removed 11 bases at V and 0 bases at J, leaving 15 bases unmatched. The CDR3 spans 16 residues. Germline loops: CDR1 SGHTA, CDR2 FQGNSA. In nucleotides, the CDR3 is TGTGCCGGAACTGGACTAGCTCCGGACCCCTCCTACGAGCAGTACTTC. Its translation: CAGTGLAPDPSYEQYF.

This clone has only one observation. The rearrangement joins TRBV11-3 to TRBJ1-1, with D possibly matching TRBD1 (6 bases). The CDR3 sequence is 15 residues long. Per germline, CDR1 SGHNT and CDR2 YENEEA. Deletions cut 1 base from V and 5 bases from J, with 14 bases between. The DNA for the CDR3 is TGTGCCAGCAGCTTAGGTACAGGGATTGGGACTGAAGCTTTCTTT. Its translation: CASSLGTGIGTEAFF.

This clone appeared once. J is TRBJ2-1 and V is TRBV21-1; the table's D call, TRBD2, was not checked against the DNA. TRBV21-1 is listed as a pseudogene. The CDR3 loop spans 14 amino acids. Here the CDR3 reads CASSAEVVTSEQFF. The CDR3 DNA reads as TGTGCCAGCAGCGCCGAGGTGGTGACTAGTGAGCAGTTCTTC.

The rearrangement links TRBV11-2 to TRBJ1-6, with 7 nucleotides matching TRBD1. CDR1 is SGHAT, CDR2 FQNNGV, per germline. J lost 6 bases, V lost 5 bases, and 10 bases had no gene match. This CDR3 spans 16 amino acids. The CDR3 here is CASSDRQGLGNSPLHF. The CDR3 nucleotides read TGTGCCAGCAGCGACCGACAGGGTTTGGGTAATTCACCCCTCCACTTT.

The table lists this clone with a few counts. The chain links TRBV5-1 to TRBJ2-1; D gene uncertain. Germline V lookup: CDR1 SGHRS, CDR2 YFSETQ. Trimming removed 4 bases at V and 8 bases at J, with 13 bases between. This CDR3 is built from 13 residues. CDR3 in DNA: TGCGCCAGCAGCCCTCCCCCGTTTTATGAGCAGTTCTTC. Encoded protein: CASSPPPFYEQFF.

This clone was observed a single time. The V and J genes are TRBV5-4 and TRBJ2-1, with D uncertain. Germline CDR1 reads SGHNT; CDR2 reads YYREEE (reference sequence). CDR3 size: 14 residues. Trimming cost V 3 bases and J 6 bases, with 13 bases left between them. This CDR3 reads CASSSSVSGNEQFF. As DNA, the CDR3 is TGTGCCAGCAGCTCTAGTGTCTCCGGCAATGAGCAGTTCTTC.

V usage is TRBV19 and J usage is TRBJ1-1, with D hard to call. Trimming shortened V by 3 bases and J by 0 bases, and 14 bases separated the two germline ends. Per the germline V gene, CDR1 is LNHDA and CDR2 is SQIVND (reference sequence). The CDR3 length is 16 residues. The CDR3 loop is CASSMWGAGMNTEAFF. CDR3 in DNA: TGTGCCAGTAGTATGTGGGGAGCGGGGATGAACACTGAAGCTTTCTTT.

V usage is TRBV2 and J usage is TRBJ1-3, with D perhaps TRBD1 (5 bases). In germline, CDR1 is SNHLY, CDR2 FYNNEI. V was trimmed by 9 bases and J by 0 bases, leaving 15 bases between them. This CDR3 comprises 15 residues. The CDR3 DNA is TGTGCCAGTAGGGTAGCAGGGCTCTCTGGAAACACCATATATTTT. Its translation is CASRVAGLSGNTIYF. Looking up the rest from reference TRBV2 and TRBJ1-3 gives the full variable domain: EPEVTQTPSHQVTQMGQEVILRCVPISNHLYFYWYRQILGQKVEFLVSFYNNEISEKSEIFDDQFSVERPDGSNFTLKIRSTKLEDSAMYFCASRVAGLSGNTIYFGEGSWLTVV.

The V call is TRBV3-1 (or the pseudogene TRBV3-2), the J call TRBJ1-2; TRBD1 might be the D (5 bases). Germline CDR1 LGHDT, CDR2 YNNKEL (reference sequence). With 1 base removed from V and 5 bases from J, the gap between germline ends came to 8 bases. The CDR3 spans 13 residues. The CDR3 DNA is TGTGCCAGCAGCCAAGGGGGGGAATATGGCTACACCTTC. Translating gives CASSQGGEYGYTF.

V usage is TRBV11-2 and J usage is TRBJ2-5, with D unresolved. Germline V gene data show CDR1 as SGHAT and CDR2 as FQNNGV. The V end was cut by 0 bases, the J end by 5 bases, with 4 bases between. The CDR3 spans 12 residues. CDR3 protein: CASSLDLETQYF. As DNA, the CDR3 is TGTGCCAGCAGCTTAGATCTGGAGACCCAGTACTTC.

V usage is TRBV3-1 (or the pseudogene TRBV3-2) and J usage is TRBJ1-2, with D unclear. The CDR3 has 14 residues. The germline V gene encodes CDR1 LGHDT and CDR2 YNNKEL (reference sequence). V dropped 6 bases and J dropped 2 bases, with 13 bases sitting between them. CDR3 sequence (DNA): TGTGCCAGCAGTCAACACCCCGGGAACTATGGCTACACCTTC. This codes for CASSQHPGNYGYTF.

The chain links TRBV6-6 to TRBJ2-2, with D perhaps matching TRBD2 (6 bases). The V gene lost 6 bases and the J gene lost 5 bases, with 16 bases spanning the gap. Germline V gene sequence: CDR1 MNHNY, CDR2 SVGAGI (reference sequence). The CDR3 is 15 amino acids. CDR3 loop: CASSPGTPYTGELFF. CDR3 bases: TGTGCCAGCAGCCCCGGGACTCCCTATACCGGGGAGCTGTTTTTT.

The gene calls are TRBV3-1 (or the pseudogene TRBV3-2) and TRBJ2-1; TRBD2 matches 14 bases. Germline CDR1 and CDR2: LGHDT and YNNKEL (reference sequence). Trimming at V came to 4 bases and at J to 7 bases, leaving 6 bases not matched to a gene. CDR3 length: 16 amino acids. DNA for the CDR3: TGTGCCAGCAGCCTGACTAGCGGGGGGGCCCTAAATGAGCAGTTCTTC. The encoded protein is CASSLTSGGALNEQFF.

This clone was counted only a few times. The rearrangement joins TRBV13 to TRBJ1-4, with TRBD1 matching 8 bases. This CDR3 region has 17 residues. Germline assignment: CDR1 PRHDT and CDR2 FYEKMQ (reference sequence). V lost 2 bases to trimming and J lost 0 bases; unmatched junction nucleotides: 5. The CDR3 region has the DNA TGTGCCAGCAGCTTAAGCAGGGGGCAGACAACTAATGAAAAACTGTTTTTT. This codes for CASSLSRGQTTNEKLFF.

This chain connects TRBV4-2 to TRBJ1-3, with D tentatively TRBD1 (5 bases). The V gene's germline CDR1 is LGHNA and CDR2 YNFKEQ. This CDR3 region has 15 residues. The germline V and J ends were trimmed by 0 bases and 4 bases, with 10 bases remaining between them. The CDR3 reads CASSQEQGTGNTIYF. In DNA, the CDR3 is TGTGCCAGCAGCCAAGAGCAGGGTACGGGAAACACCATATATTTT.

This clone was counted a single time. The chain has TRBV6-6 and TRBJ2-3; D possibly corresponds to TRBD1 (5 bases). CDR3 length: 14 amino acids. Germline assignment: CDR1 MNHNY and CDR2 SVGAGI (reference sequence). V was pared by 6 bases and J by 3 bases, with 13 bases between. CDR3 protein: CASSSKQVTDTQYF. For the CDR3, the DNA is TGTGCCAGCAGCTCGAAACAGGTTACAGATACGCAGTATTTT.